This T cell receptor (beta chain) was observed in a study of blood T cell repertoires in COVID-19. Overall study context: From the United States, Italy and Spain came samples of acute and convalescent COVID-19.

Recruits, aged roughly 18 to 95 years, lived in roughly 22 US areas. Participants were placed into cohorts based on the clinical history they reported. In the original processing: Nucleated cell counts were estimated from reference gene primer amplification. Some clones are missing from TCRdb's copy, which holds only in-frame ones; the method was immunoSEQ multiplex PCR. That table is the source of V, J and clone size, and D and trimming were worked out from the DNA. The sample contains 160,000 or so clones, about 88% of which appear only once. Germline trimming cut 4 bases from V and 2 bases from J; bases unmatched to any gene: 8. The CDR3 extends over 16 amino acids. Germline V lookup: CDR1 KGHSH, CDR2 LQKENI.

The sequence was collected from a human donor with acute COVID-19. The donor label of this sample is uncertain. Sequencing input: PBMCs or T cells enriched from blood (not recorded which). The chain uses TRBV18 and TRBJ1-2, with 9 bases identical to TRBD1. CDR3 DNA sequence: TGTGCCAGCTCACTCGACCTGGGACAGGGAAACTATGGCTACACCTTC. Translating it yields CASSLDLGQGNYGYTF.